Presented here are 13 T cell receptor beta chains from one specimen sequenced in a study of blood T cell repertoires in COVID-19. Using immunoSEQ multiplex PCR, the repertoire was profiled, and TCRdb retains in-frame clones only, with some absent. The sample carries around 300,000 clones, roughly 90% recorded once. The material sequenced was PBMCs or T cells enriched from blood (not recorded which). These receptors all come from a woman under 40 who had recovered from COVID-19.

The rearrangement uses TRBV30 and TRBJ2-7; 9 nucleotides agree with TRBD2. The CDR3 loop spans 14 amino acids. Germline CDR1 and CDR2: GTSNPN and SVGIG (reference sequence). Trimming took 0 bases from V and 5 from J; bases not matched to a gene: 5. The CDR3 region is CAWSVSRLADEQYF. In DNA form, the CDR3 reads TGTGCCTGGAGTGTATCGCGACTAGCGGACGAGCAGTACTTC. The entire variable domain, with the rest obtained from reference TRBV30 and TRBJ2-7, is as follows: SQTIHQWPATLVQPVGSPLSLECTVEGTSNPNLYWYRQAAGRGLQLLFYSVGIGQISSEVPQNLSASRPQDRQFILSSKKLLLSDSGFYLCAWSVSRLADEQYFGPGTRLTVT.

The chain is built from TRBV2 and TRBJ1-4; maybe TRBD1 (6 bases). This CDR3 has 14 amino acids. V was clipped by 2 bases and J by 5 bases, with 9 bases between them. The germline CDR1 and CDR2 sequences are SNHLY and FYNNEI. DNA for the CDR3: TGTGCCAGCAGTGAATGGGGGCAGAATGAAAAACTGTTTTTT. This codes for CASSEWGQNEKLFF. Full variable domain (rest looked up from reference TRBV2 and TRBJ1-4): EPEVTQTPSHQVTQMGQEVILRCVPISNHLYFYWYRQILGQKVEFLVSFYNNEISEKSEIFDDQFSVERPDGSNFTLKIRSTKLEDSAMYFCASSEWGQNEKLFFGSGTQLSVL.

The chain recombines TRBV28 with TRBJ1-1; 9 positions match TRBD1. The CDR3 covers 20 residues. Germline V gene lookup returns CDR1 MDHEN and CDR2 SYDVKM. V was pared by 1 base and J by 0 bases, with 15 bases of the junction left unmatched. CDR3 amino acids: CASSLSRLRTGVGMNTEAFF. The DNA of the CDR3 is TGTGCCAGCAGTTTATCCCGATTGAGGACAGGGGTAGGGATGAACACTGAAGCTTTCTTT.

The chain is built from TRBV5-6 and TRBJ1-5; 8 bases are shared with TRBD1. Looked up from germline, CDR1 is SGHDT and CDR2 is YYEEEE. The CDR3 length is 18 residues. V gave up 3 bases and J gave up 1 base; unmatched junction bases: 12. The CDR3 DNA reads TGTGCCAGCAGCTCTGCCCAGGACAGGGTCGGGAGCAATCAGCCCCAGCATTTT. Protein sequence: CASSSAQDRVGSNQPQHF.

The chain has TRBV28 and TRBJ1-5; D ambiguous. CDR3 length: 14 amino acids. V shed 3 bases and J shed 1 base, with 7 bases lying between them. Germline CDR1 reads MDHEN; CDR2 reads SYDVKM. The CDR3 DNA is TGTGCCAGCAGTTTCCTCTTGAGCAATCAGCCCCAGCATTTT. This sequence encodes CASSFLLSNQPQHF.

This rearrangement joins TRBV7-2 to TRBJ1-1; maybe TRBD1 (6 bases). Germline CDR1 reads SGHTA; CDR2 reads FQGNSA. The germline V and J ends were trimmed by 5 bases and 6 bases, with 13 bases remaining between them. This CDR3 region has 13 residues. The CDR3 DNA reads TGTGCCAGCAGCCCTGGGGGGGGCTCTGAAGCTTTCTTT. Translated: CASSPGGGSEAFF.

CDR3 DNA sequence: TGTGCCAGCAGCCAAGATTTCTCGGGCGGGTTAGGTAATTCACCCCTCCACTTT. Translated: CASSQDFSGGLGNSPLHF. V and J are TRBV4-2 and TRBJ1-6, with unresolved D. Germline lookup yields CDR1 LGHNA and CDR2 YNFKEQ. The germline V and J ends were trimmed by 0 bases and 6 bases, with 18 bases remaining between them. The CDR3 runs 18 residues.

The CDR3 region has the DNA TGTGCCAGCAGCGAGCGGACTAGCGGGTATAGTGGTAGCGCCGGGGAGCTGTTTTTT. This gives the protein CASSERTSGYSGSAGELFF. V gene TRBV9 combines with J gene TRBJ2-2; 11 bases align to TRBD2. This CDR3 has 19 residues. Germline V gene lookup returns CDR1 SGDLS and CDR2 YYNGEE. Trimming took 3 bases from V and 6 from J; bases not matched to a gene: 16.

This clone appeared a single time. J is TRBJ1-5 and V is TRBV3-1 (or the pseudogene TRBV3-2); D is ambiguous. V gave up 1 base and J gave up 3 bases, with 19 bases separating them. This CDR3 spans 18 amino acids. CDR1 and CDR2 (germline): LGHDT, YNNKEL (reference sequence). CDR3 in amino acids: CASSQVCGAKYLNQPQHF. CDR3 nucleotides: TGTGCCAGCAGCCAAGTCTGTGGAGCTAAATACCTCAATCAGCCCCAGCATTTT.

The gene calls are TRBV10-1 and TRBJ2-7; weak D call: TRBD2 (7 bases). This CDR3 contains 13 residues. The ends were cut back, 6 bases at V and 2 bases at J, with 11 bases in the middle. CDR1 and CDR2 from the germline V gene are WNHNN and SYGVQD (reference sequence). CDR3 coding DNA: TGCGCCAGCAGCCGGGGGGCCACCTACGAGCAGTACTTC. This codes for CASSRGATYEQYF.

Only a few counts were recorded for this clone. This chain joins TRBV11-2 and TRBJ1-2; a weak D match, TRBD1 (6 bases). V dropped 4 bases and J dropped 2 bases, with 14 bases sitting between them. The CDR3 loop spans 15 amino acids. The germline CDR1 and CDR2 sequences are SGHAT and FQNNGV. CDR3 sequence (DNA): TGTGCCAGCAGCTCGCTGACAGGTGGGAACTATGGCTACACCTTC. Amino acids: CASSSLTGGNYGYTF. Full variable domain (outside the CDR3, taken from reference TRBV11-2 and TRBJ1-2): EAGVAQSPRYKIIEKRQSVAFWCNPISGHATLYWYQQILGQGPKLLIQFQNNGVVDDSQLPKDRFSAERLKGVDSTLKIQPAKLEDSAVYLCASSSLTGGNYGYTFGSGTRLTVV.

CDR3 sequence: CASSSGQGGEQYF. The CDR3 DNA is TGTGCCAGCAGTTCCGGACAGGGAGGAGAGCAGTACTTC. The chain combines TRBV28 with TRBJ2-7; 8 bases are shared with TRBD1. Germline V gives CDR1 MDHEN, CDR2 SYDVKM. This CDR3 has 13 residues. V was pared by 4 bases and J by 7 bases, with 6 bases of the junction left unmatched.

The chain recombines TRBV5-3 with TRBJ1-2; no definite D call. TRBV5-3 qualifies as an ORF whose function is uncertain. There are 14 residues in the CDR3. The V and J ends lost 6 bases and 7 bases respectively, with 19 bases between them. The chain's CDR3 is CARKKVRRLCGYTF. CDR3 nucleotides: TGTGCCAGAAAGAAGGTGCGGCGCTTATGTGGCTACACCTTC.